The sequence of this T cell receptor (beta chain) was determined in a study of memory CD4+ T cells and cytomegalovirus serostatus. General observations from the study: CD4+ memory repertoires contained about 40% of the 164 reported CMV TCRbeta sequences.

The sort gate was single viable CD3+CD4+CD8-CD45RO+ cells for memory CD4+ T cells. The repertoire was sequenced with immunoSEQ multiplex PCR; TCRdb's copy has only in-frame clones and lacks some. The sample lists roughly 49,000 clones, about 73% seen once, with roughly 0.84% in the top ten. About this clone itself: What it recognizes is unknown.

This TCR was sampled from an adult in good health and CMV-seronegative. Sequenced: memory CD4+ T cells from blood.

The CDR3 bases are TGCAGCGTTGAAGGCAGGGGAGGTGAAAAACTGTTTTTT. Its protein product is CSVEGRGGEKLFF. J is TRBJ1-4 and V is TRBV29-1; D is possibly TRBD1 (6 bases). Germline V gives CDR1 SQVTM, CDR2 ANQGSEA. This CDR3 spans 13 amino acids. V dropped 1 base and J dropped 7 bases, with 10 bases sitting between them.